This T cell receptor (beta chain) came from a study of control samples from healthy donors and cancer patients. Generated by immunoSEQ multiplex PCR, the TCRdb table keeps only in-frame clones and is missing some. The top ten clones hold just under 0.8% of a sample with roughly 50,000 clones, around 90% of them seen once. Trimming stripped 7 bases from V and 0 bases from J, with 7 bases between. Germline CDR1 is ENHRY and CDR2 is SYGVKD. CDR3 length: 14 residues. This clonotype originated in a man aged 25-45 years with colorectal cancer. The rearrangement uses TRBV10-3 and TRBJ1-6; D uncertain. What was sequenced was PBMCs. The CDR3 coding sequence is TGTGCCATCAAAGAGAGCTCCTATAATTCACCCCTCCACTTT. It yields the protein CAIKESSYNSPLHF.